This T cell receptor beta chain is from a study of PD-L1 blockade in urothelial cancer. Produced via immunoSEQ multiplex PCR; TCRdb's table is partial and in-frame only. The table includes about 91,000 clones, approximately 91% detected once. The number of samples from each patient was between 1 and 8, taken pretreatment and on-treatment. The germline V gene encodes CDR1 SGHTA and CDR2 FQGNSA. Trimming at V came to 3 bases and at J to 4 bases, leaving 3 bases not matched to a gene. This CDR3 has 14 residues. The rearrangement links TRBV7-2 to TRBJ1-3; 7 bases fit TRBD1. Sample: PBMCs, taken around atezolizumab (anti-PD-L1) treatment. This receptor was obtained from a man aged 55 to 70 with urothelial cancer. CDR3 nucleotides: TGTGCCAGCAGCTTGACAGGGTACGGAAACACCATATATTTT. Translating it yields CASSLTGYGNTIYF. The full variable domain, in which reference TRBV7-2 and TRBJ1-3 provide the parts outside the CDR3, is GAGVSQSPSNKVTEKGKDVELRCDPISGHTALYWYRQSLGQGLEFLIYFQGNSAPDKSGLPSDRFSAERTGGSVSTLTIQRTQQEDSAVYLCASSLTGYGNTIYFGEGSWLTVV.